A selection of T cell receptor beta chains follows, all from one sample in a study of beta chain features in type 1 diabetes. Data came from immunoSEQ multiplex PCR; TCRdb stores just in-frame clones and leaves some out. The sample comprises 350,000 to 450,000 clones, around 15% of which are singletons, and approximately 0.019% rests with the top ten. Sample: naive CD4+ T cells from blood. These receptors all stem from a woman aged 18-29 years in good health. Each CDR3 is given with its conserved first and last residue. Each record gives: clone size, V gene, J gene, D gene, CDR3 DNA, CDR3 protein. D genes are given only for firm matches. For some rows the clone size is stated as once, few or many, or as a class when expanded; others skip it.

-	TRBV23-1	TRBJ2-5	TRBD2	TGCGCCAGCAGTCCCACCACATGGCGGGAGAAAGAGACCCAGTACTTC	CASSPTTWREKETQYF
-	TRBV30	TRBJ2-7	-	TGTGCCTGGAGCGGTTTCACCTACGAGCAGTACTTC	CAWSGFTYEQYF
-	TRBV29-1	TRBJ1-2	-	TGCAGCGTATATCAGGCCGCCTATGGCTACACCTTC	CSVYQAAYGYTF
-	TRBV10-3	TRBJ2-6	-	TGTGCCGTCCTATCTGGGGCCAACGTCCTGACTTTC	CAVLSGANVLTF
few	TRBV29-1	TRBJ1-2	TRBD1	TGCAGCGTTGGGGGGACAGGGTATGGCTACACCTTC	CSVGGTGYGYTF
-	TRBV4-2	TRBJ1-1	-	TGTGCCAGCAGCCAAGACCCGGTTAACACTGAAGCTTTCTTT	CASSQDPVNTEAFF
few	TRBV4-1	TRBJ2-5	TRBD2	TGCGCCAGCAGCCGAGGACTAGCGGGAGGGTCCCAAGAGACCCAGTACTTC	CASSRGLAGGSQETQYF
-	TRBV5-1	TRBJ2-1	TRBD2	TGCGCCAGCAGCCCATCTAGCGGGAGGGCCGTTGAGCAGTTCTTC	CASSPSSGRAVEQFF
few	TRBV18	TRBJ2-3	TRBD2	TGTGCCAGCTCCCCATCTAGCGGGAGCTTTAGAGATACGCAGTATTTT	CASSPSSGSFRDTQYF
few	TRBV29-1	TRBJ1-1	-	TGCAGCGTTTCAGGGGTACTGAACACTGAAGCTTTCTTT	CSVSGVLNTEAFF
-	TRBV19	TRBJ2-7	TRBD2	TGTGCCAGTAGTACTACGGGACTAGCTGGCGAGCAGTACTTC	CASSTTGLAGEQYF
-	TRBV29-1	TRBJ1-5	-	TGCAGCGTTGGGGGGACAAAGGATCAGCCCCAGCATTTT	CSVGGTKDQPQHF
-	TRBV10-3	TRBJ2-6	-	TGTGCCATCAGATCGGACATTTACTCTGGGGCCAACGTCCTGACTTTC	CAIRSDIYSGANVLTF
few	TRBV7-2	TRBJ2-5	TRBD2	TGTGCCAGCAGCTCTCCACCGGGACTAGCGGGAATAGAGACCCAGTACTTC	CASSSPPGLAGIETQYF
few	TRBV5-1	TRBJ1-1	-	TGCGCCAGCAGCTTGGCCGGGGATAGAGGTGAAGCTTTCTTT	CASSLAGDRGEAFF
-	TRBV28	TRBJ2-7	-	TGTGCCAGCTCAGGGGCGGGGGTTTTTGAGCAGTACTTC	CASSGAGVFEQYF
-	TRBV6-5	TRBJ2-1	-	TGTGCCAGCAGCTTCGGTAAGGGAGATGAGCAGTTCTTC	CASSFGKGDEQFF
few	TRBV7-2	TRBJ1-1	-	TGTGCCAGCAGCGCGCAATCAGGCGTCACTGAAGCTTTCTTT	CASSAQSGVTEAFF
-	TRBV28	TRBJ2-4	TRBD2	TGTGCCAGCAGTCCTAGCGGGATGATAGCCAAAAACATTCAGTACTTC	CASSPSGMIAKNIQYF
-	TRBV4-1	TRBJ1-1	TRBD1	TGCGCCAGCAGCCAAGAGCGTTGGGACAGGGGGCGTCGGACTGAAGCTTTCTTT	CASSQERWDRGRRTEAFF
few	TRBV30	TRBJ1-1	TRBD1	TGTGCCTGGAAAGGGACAGGGTCGGGCACTGAAGCTTTCTTT	CAWKGTGSGTEAFF
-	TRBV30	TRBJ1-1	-	TGTGCCTGGAGCCCCACAGGGTTTGAAGCTTTCTTT	CAWSPTGFEAFF
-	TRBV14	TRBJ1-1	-	TGTGCCAGCAGCCAAGTGCAGGGTGGGACTGAAGCTTTCTTT	CASSQVQGGTEAFF
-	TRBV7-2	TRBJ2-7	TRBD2	TGTGCCAGCAGCTTAGGGGGGGGCTACGAGCAGTACTTC	CASSLGGGYEQYF
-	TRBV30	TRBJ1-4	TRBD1	TGTGCCTGGAACGGAATCGGGACAGGGAATGAAAAACTGTTTTTT	CAWNGIGTGNEKLFF
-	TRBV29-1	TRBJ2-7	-	TGCAGCGTTGAAGGGGGCAGGGGAGGGTACGAGCAGTACTTC	CSVEGGRGGYEQYF
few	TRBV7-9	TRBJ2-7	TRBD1	TGTGCCAGCAGCGCACCGGGACAGGGGATAGAGGAGCAGTACTTC	CASSAPGQGIEEQYF
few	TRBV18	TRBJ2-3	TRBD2	TGTGCCAGCTCACCCCTACTAGCGGGAGGCACAGATACGCAGTATTTT	CASSPLLAGGTDTQYF
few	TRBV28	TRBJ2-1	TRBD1	TGTGCCAGCAGTTCCACCGGGACAGGGAGGCATGAGCAGTTCTTC	CASSSTGTGRHEQFF
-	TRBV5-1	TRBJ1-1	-	TGCGCCAGCAGCTCAGACAAGAACACTGAAGCTTTCTTT	CASSSDKNTEAFF
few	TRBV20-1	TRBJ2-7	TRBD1	TGCAGTGCTGGACAGGGCTACGAGCAGTACTTC	CSAGQGYEQYF
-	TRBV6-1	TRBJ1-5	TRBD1	TGTGCCAGCAGTGCGACAGGGGGAAATCAGCCCCAGCATTTT	CASSATGGNQPQHF
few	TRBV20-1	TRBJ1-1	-	TGCAGTGCTAGGGCTTATGAAGCTTTCTTT	CSARAYEAFF
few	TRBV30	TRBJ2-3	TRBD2	TGTGCCTGGAGCGGAACGTCGACTAGCGGGAGCACAGATACGCAGTATTTT	CAWSGTSTSGSTDTQYF
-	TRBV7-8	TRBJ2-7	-	TGTGCCAGCAGCTTTCTGCCAGGGGCCTCCTACGAGCAGTACTTC	CASSFLPGASYEQYF
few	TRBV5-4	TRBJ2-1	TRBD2	TGTGCCAGCAGCTGGACTAGCGGGAGAGTCGGTGAGCAGTTCTTC	CASSWTSGRVGEQFF